The 27 T cell receptor beta chains in this list originate from one sample, sequenced in a study of blood T cell repertoires in COVID-19. This table comes from immunoSEQ multiplex PCR, and its TCRdb copy is limited to in-frame clones, with some not included. The repertoire holds roughly 480,000 clones, 89% seen once, with roughly 0.84% in the top ten. The sequencing input was peripheral blood. The source of these receptors is a man aged 18-30 years with COVID-19, enrolled during active disease.

The CDR3, as DNA: TGTGCCAGCAGTTTAGGGCAGCACTACGAGCAGTACTTC. This codes for CASSLGQHYEQYF. The chain carries TRBV27 and TRBJ2-7; no reliable D call. Trimming left V 2 bases short and J 3 bases short, with 8 bases between. Germline V lookup: CDR1 MNHEY, CDR2 SMNVEV (reference sequence). CDR3 length: 13 amino acids.

CDR3 in DNA: TGTGCCATCAAAAGCGGAGGGGGCGGAGATACGCAGTATTTT. Its translation is CAIKSGGGGDTQYF. V and J are TRBV10-3 and TRBJ2-3, with a tentative D call TRBD1 (7 bases). This CDR3 has 14 amino acids. Germline CDR1 is ENHRY and CDR2 is SYGVKD. Trimming took off 7 bases at V and 5 bases at J, with 16 bases between the two ends.

This rearrangement joins TRBV6-4 to TRBJ2-3; 9 bases are a match to TRBD2. The CDR3 sequence is 16 residues long. Germline V CDR1 and CDR2: MRHNA, SNTAGT. With V trimmed by 6 bases and J by 0 bases, 7 bases remained unmatched. CDR3 loop: CASSDGTSGSTDTQYF. The CDR3 coding sequence is TGTGCCAGCAGCGACGGCACTAGCGGGAGCACAGATACGCAGTATTTT.

This clone was found once. V and J are TRBV9 and TRBJ2-5; weak D call: TRBD1 (6 bases). CDR3 size: 15 residues. Trimming cost V 3 bases and J 5 bases, with 17 bases left between them. Germline V gene sequence: CDR1 SGDLS, CDR2 YYNGEE. CDR3 sequence reads: CASSAYTGLMETQYF. The CDR3 nucleotides are TGTGCCAGCAGCGCGTACACAGGGCTTATGGAGACCCAGTACTTC.

The V gene is TRBV20-1, the J gene TRBJ2-5, with TRBD2 identical over 8 bases. Trimming cost V 3 bases and J 4 bases; bases outside gene matches: 10. This CDR3 spans 15 amino acids. Per germline, CDR1 DFQATT and CDR2 SNEGSKA (reference sequence). The CDR3 nucleotides are TGCAGTGCTAGTCGGGGTAGCGGGGTAGGAGAGACCCAGTACTTC. It is translated as CSASRGSGVGETQYF.

The rearrangement links TRBV24-1 to TRBJ1-3, with 8 bases aligning to TRBD1. The germline CDR1 and CDR2 sequences are KGHDR and SFDVKD. V shed 10 bases and J 2 bases; nucleotides not matched to a gene: 3. The CDR3 contains 13 residues. CDR3 bases: TGTGCCACAACGGACAGGGCTGGAAACACCATATATTTT. Encoded protein: CATTDRAGNTIYF.

The chain links TRBV10-2 to TRBJ2-5, with unresolved D. The CDR3 loop spans 13 amino acids. Germline-derived CDR1 and CDR2 are WSHSY and SAAADI. Trimming removed 10 bases from V and 2 bases from J, with 14 bases in between. CDR3 amino acids: CATLAQQQETQYF. The CDR3 DNA is TGCGCCACCCTTGCCCAACAACAAGAGACCCAGTACTTC.

The rearrangement links TRBV7-2 to TRBJ2-7; 14 nucleotides line up with TRBD2. The CDR3 is 15 residues long. With 5 bases clipped from V and 4 bases from J, the junction kept 4 bases outside the gene matches. Germline assignment: CDR1 SGHTA and CDR2 FQGNSA. The CDR3 loop reads CASSTRTSGRYEQYF. For the CDR3, the DNA is TGTGCCAGCAGCACCCGGACTAGCGGGAGGTACGAGCAGTACTTC.

A few counts support this clone. This chain links TRBV10-3 with TRBJ2-7, with D possibly TRBD1 on 6 matching bases. The CDR3 covers 13 residues. V was pared by 6 bases and J by 3 bases, with 12 bases between. Germline V gene data show CDR1 as ENHRY and CDR2 as SYGVKD. DNA of the CDR3: TGTGCCATCAGCCAGGGGTTTAACTACGAGCAGTACTTC. This sequence encodes CAISQGFNYEQYF.

V usage is TRBV4-1 and J usage is TRBJ1-5; possible D gene TRBD1, 6 bases. The V gene's germline CDR1 is MGHRA and CDR2 YSYEKL. V was cut by 4 bases and J by 0 bases, with 19 bases left in between. The CDR3 loop spans 18 amino acids. The CDR3 bases are TGCGCCAGCAGCCTTGCACCATACAGGGAGAATAGCAATCAGCCCCAGCATTTT. Protein product: CASSLAPYRENSNQPQHF.

The chain recombines TRBV28 with TRBJ1-5; D is possibly TRBD1 (5 bases). V was trimmed by 8 bases and J by 0 bases, leaving 20 bases between them. This CDR3 has 17 amino acids. Germline V lookup: CDR1 MDHEN, CDR2 SYDVKM. CDR3 amino acids: CASLPTGGSGSNQPQHF. The CDR3 bases are TGTGCCAGCCTTCCTACGGGGGGGTCGGGTAGCAATCAGCCCCAGCATTTT.

Only one count was recorded for this clone. This chain links TRBV7-9 with TRBJ2-1; the match to TRBD1 covers 7 bases. Germline values: CDR1 SEHNR, CDR2 FQNEAQ (reference sequence). This CDR3 is 13 amino acids long. With 5 bases clipped from V and 7 bases from J, the junction kept 5 bases outside the gene matches. The CDR3 DNA follows: TGTGCCAGCAGCCTCACGGGACAGAATGAGCAGTTCTTC. It encodes CASSLTGQNEQFF.

The V gene is TRBV4-2, the J gene TRBJ2-7; possibly TRBD2 for D (6 bases). Trimming removed 1 base at V and 6 bases at J, with 19 bases between. The CDR3 loop spans 16 amino acids. CDR1 is LGHNA, CDR2 YNFKEQ, per germline. CDR3 coding DNA: TGTGCCAGCAGCCAAGTCGGGGGAGTCATAGAGAGCGAGCAGTACTTC. Its translation: CASSQVGGVIESEQYF.

The chain is built from TRBV11-3 and TRBJ2-7; the D is unclear. The V gene's germline CDR1 is SGHNT and CDR2 YENEEA. CDR3 length equals 11 residues. V lost 3 bases and J lost 3, with 3 bases in between. CDR3: CASSFNYEQYF. CDR3 nucleotide sequence: TGTGCCAGCAGCTTTAACTACGAGCAGTACTTC.

V and J are TRBV7-9 and TRBJ2-3, with 9 nucleotides matching TRBD1. The CDR3 is made up of 16 amino acids. J gave up 2 bases and V 2 bases, and 5 bases lay outside the gene matches. In germline, CDR1 is SEHNR, CDR2 FQNEAQ (reference sequence). The CDR3 DNA reads as TGTGCCAGCAGCTTATACCGGGACAGGGACACAGATACGCAGTATTTT. Amino acids: CASSLYRDRDTDTQYF.

The CDR3: CASSDQRQASTDTQYF. The CDR3 DNA follows: TGTGCCAGCAGTGACCAGCGGCAGGCTAGCACAGATACGCAGTATTTT. The chain joins TRBV6-4 to TRBJ2-3, with a possible D match to TRBD2 (5 bases). V was trimmed by 2 bases and J by 0 bases, leaving 12 bases between them. CDR3 length equals 16 residues. Germline V gene data show CDR1 as MRHNA and CDR2 as SNTAGT.

The V call is TRBV19, the J call TRBJ2-1, with D possibly TRBD2 on 6 matching bases. With 7 bases removed from V and 6 bases from J, the gap between germline ends came to 22 bases. The CDR3 has 16 residues. The germline V gene encodes CDR1 LNHDA and CDR2 SQIVND (reference sequence). This chain's CDR3 is CASTNWGGSGGNEQFF. In nucleotides, the CDR3 is TGTGCCAGTACCAATTGGGGAGGTTCGGGCGGCAATGAGCAGTTCTTC.

CDR3 amino acids: CASSLSGSRHNEQFF. The CDR3 nucleotides read TGTGCCAGCAGTTTGAGCGGGAGTAGGCACAATGAGCAGTTCTTC. V and J are TRBV28 and TRBJ2-1; 8 nucleotides match TRBD2. The CDR3 extends over 15 amino acids. J was trimmed by 5 bases and V by 3 bases; bases with no gene match: 6. Germline assignment: CDR1 MDHEN and CDR2 SYDVKM.

The chain uses TRBV5-4 and TRBJ1-4; no clear D gene. This CDR3 comprises 13 residues. CDR1 SGHNT and CDR2 YYREEE come from the germline V gene (reference sequence). The V and J ends lost 2 bases and 3 bases respectively, with 5 bases between them. Here the CDR3 DNA reads TGTGCCAGCAGCTTCCGGGCTAATGAAAAACTGTTTTTT. It encodes CASSFRANEKLFF.

The V and J genes are TRBV7-9 and TRBJ1-6; D is ambiguous. Per the germline V gene, CDR1 is SEHNR and CDR2 is FQNEAQ (reference sequence). This CDR3 has 12 amino acids. Trimming shortened V by 0 bases and J by 10 bases, and 4 bases separated the two germline ends. This chain's CDR3 is CASSLAGSPLHF. Written as DNA, the CDR3 is TGTGCCAGCAGCTTAGCTGGCTCACCCCTCCACTTT. Combining the CDR3 with reference TRBV7-9 and TRBJ1-6 gives the whole variable domain DTGVSQNPRHKITKRGQNVTFRCDPISEHNRLYWYRQTLGQGPEFLTYFQNEAQLEKSRLLSDRFSAERPKGSFSTLEIQRTEQGDSAMYLCASSLAGSPLHFGNGTRLTVT.

The J gene is TRBJ1-1, the V gene TRBV15; D unresolved. Per germline, CDR1 LNHNV and CDR2 YYDKDF (reference sequence). V lost 0 bases to trimming and J lost 8 bases, with 10 bases between them. This CDR3 comprises 13 residues. The DNA for the CDR3 is TGTGCCACCAGCAGAGATAAGCGGGGAGAAGCTTTCTTT. Translated, it gives CATSRDKRGEAFF.

The chain uses TRBV11-2 and TRBJ1-2; the D gene is possibly TRBD1 (5 bases). The germline V and J ends were trimmed by 4 bases and 8 bases, with 14 bases remaining between them. Per germline, CDR1 SGHAT and CDR2 FQNNGV. The CDR3 consists of 13 residues. DNA for the CDR3: TGTGCCAGCAGCTCGGACTGGGGGGACGGCTACACCTTC. Its translation: CASSSDWGDGYTF.

This chain links TRBV5-6 with TRBJ1-2; D possibly corresponds to TRBD1 (5 bases). V was pared by 2 bases and J by 9 bases, with 14 bases between. In germline, CDR1 is SGHDT, CDR2 YYEEEE. The CDR3 has 13 residues. CDR3 DNA sequence: TGTGCCAGCAGCTTCCCCCAGGGTTTAAGCTACACCTTC. This gives the protein CASSFPQGLSYTF. The variable domain in full, with the rest retrieved from reference TRBV5-6 and TRBJ1-2, is DAGVTQSPTHLIKTRGQQVTLRCSPKSGHDTVSWYQQALGQGPQFIFQYYEEEERQRGNFPDRFSGHQFPNYSSELNVNALLLGDSALYLCASSFPQGLSYTFGSGTRLTVV.

V gene TRBV11-2 combines with J gene TRBJ1-1; no clear D gene. V was clipped by 1 base and J by 1 base, with 4 bases between them. The CDR3 is 13 residues long. Germline V gene lookup returns CDR1 SGHAT and CDR2 FQNNGV. CDR3 loop: CASSLGANTEAFF. CDR3 DNA: TGTGCCAGCAGCTTAGGGGCGAACACTGAAGCTTTCTTT. The variable domain in full, completed from reference TRBV11-2 and TRBJ1-1, reads EAGVAQSPRYKIIEKRQSVAFWCNPISGHATLYWYQQILGQGPKLLIQFQNNGVVDDSQLPKDRFSAERLKGVDSTLKIQPAKLEDSAVYLCASSLGANTEAFFGQGTRLTVV.

The chain recombines TRBV3-1 (or the pseudogene TRBV3-2) with TRBJ1-3; TRBD1 matches at 7 bases. The CDR3 runs 14 residues. Germline values: CDR1 LGHDT, CDR2 YNNKEL (reference sequence). V lost 5 bases, J lost 2 bases, and 3 bases stayed unmatched. The CDR3 region has the DNA TGTGCCAGCAGCAGGCAGGGGGCTGGAAACACCATATATTTT. Translation: CASSRQGAGNTIYF.

The chain uses TRBV14 and TRBJ2-1; TRBD2 agrees at 14 bases. This CDR3 is built from 21 residues. Unmatched junction bases numbered 11, after V lost 0 bases and J lost 1 base. Per the germline V gene, CDR1 is SGHDN and CDR2 is FVKESK. CDR3 loop: CASSQDVLGLAGVRSYNEQFF. The CDR3 DNA is TGTGCCAGCAGCCAAGATGTTCTGGGACTAGCGGGAGTTCGGTCCTACAATGAGCAGTTCTTC.

Here the CDR3 reads CASSVSFLGTAKRSTDTQYF. The CDR3 bases are TGTGCCAGCAGCGTTAGCTTCCTGGGGACAGCCAAGCGTAGCACAGATACGCAGTATTTT. The chain links TRBV5-5 to TRBJ2-3; the match to TRBD1 covers 7 bases. Trimming removed 4 bases from V and 0 bases from J; junction bases left unmatched: 20. Per germline, CDR1 SGHKS and CDR2 YYEKEE (reference sequence). The CDR3 has 20 residues.